Here is one T cell receptor beta chain with its context. The antigen remains undetermined. This specimen comes from a study of vaccination effects on CD4 cells after COVID-19. Whole-study context: Antigen-specific CD4+ T cells expanded by the ViraFEST assay with viral peptide pools were then sequenced. Post-vaccine samples followed the second dose by a median of 72 days. Study-level points and caveats: Both infection-induced and vaccine-induced clones contracted markedly at late post-vaccination timepoints.

Method: immunoSEQ multiplex PCR; TCRdb's copy keeps in-frame clones and lacks some. The data contain 45,000 to 65,000 clones, 78% of them singletons. Subsequent to 10 days of culture, CD4+ T cells were isolated. The participants, recipients of two vaccine doses, got either BNT162b2 or mRNA-1273. According to the study, vaccine recipients showed no prior SARS-CoV-2 infection and negative nucleocapsid antibodies. CDR3 length: 13 amino acids. V was cut by 2 bases and J by 5 bases, with 9 bases left in between. Germline lookup yields CDR1 MNHNS and CDR2 SASEGT. The input for sequencing was CD4+ T cells from PBMCs cultured without peptide, taken after COVID-19 vaccination. The rearrangement links TRBV6-1 to TRBJ1-1; a possible D gene is TRBD1 (5 bases). This clonotype was sampled from a human donor who received a COVID-19 vaccine. As DNA, the CDR3 is TGTGCCAGCAGTGAATTGGGGGGGACTGAAGCTTTCTTT. It yields the protein CASSELGGTEAFF.